The 24 T cell receptor beta chains given below trace back to one sample, sequenced in a study of blood T cells in healthy people across ages. Using a J-beta primer mix together with a sample-barcoded 5' primer, a second PCR was run for roughly 7 to 12 cycles. Via MiXCR, TCRdb re-called the 5' RACE reads, giving one row per CDR3 protein. The sample lists about 1.7 million distinct CDR3 sequences, roughly 27% occurring once. Specimen: blood. The receptors were gathered from a woman in her twenties or thirties in good health.

This rearrangement joins TRBV5-1 to TRBJ2-1; 9 nucleotides line up with TRBD1. The CDR3 covers 17 residues. The V and J ends lost 4 bases and 7 bases, in that order; junction bases with no gene match: 15. The germline gives CDR1 SGHRS, CDR2 YFSETQ. CDR3 loop: CASSGGYPGQGGNEQFF. The CDR3 coding sequence is TGCGCCAGCAGCGGAGGATATCCGGGACAGGGTGGGAATGAGCAGTTCTTC. Using reference TRBV5-1 and TRBJ2-1 for the parts outside the CDR3, the full variable domain is KAGVTQTPRYLIKTRGQQVTLSCSPISGHRSVSWYQQTPGQGLQFLFEYFSETQRNKGNFPGRFSGRQFSNSRSEMNVSTLELGDSALYLCASSGGYPGQGGNEQFFGPGTRLTVL.

This clonotype was detected only a few times. The chain uses TRBV4-1 and TRBJ1-4, with D tentatively TRBD1 (5 bases). The CDR3 is 15 residues long. Trimming cost V 3 bases and J 4 bases, with 12 bases left between them. The germline V gene has CDR1 MGHRA and CDR2 YSYEKL. CDR3 in DNA: TGCGCCAGCAGCCAGCAGGGCTCGGGTAATGAAAAACTGTTTTTT. Amino acids: CASSQQGSGNEKLFF.

The chain employs TRBV5-6 and TRBJ2-4; the match to TRBD1 covers 12 bases. Trimming cost V 3 bases and J 2 bases; bases outside gene matches: 0. The CDR3 spans 15 residues. Germline values: CDR1 SGHDT, CDR2 YYEEEE. As DNA, the CDR3 is TGTGCCAGCAGCTGGGACAGGGGGCCCAAAAACATTCAGTACTTC. Residues: CASSWDRGPKNIQYF.

This clonotype has only a few counts. The gene calls are TRBV20-1 and TRBJ2-7; 10 bases are shared with TRBD2. The CDR3 has 16 amino acids. CDR1 DFQATT and CDR2 SNEGSKA come from the germline V gene (reference sequence). V lost 3 bases to trimming and J lost 6 bases; unmatched junction nucleotides: 14. For the CDR3, the DNA is TGCAGTGCTAGGAAGCGGGAGGGCCTTAGTTCTAGCGAGCAGTACTTC. Translated, it gives CSARKREGLSSSEQYF.

This rearrangement joins TRBV29-1 to TRBJ2-5, with D tentatively TRBD1 or TRBD2 (5 bases each). The CDR3 covers 13 residues. Trimming left V 1 base short and J 5 bases short, with 11 bases between. Germline lookup yields CDR1 SQVTM and CDR2 ANQGSEA. CDR3 DNA: TGCAGCGTTGAAGGTGGGGACGGGGAGACCCAGTACTTC. Translated: CSVEGGDGETQYF.

This clonotype occurred a few times. The genes are TRBV29-1 and TRBJ1-1; D gene uncertain. CDR1 SQVTM and CDR2 ANQGSEA come from the germline V gene. V was clipped by 6 bases and J by 0 bases, with 5 bases between them. The CDR3 length is 11 residues. The CDR3 DNA sequence: TGCAGCGTACCATTGAACACTGAAGCTTTCTTT. It specifies CSVPLNTEAFF.

Remarks on this clonotype: This may be a read error: a much more frequent sequence differs by one nucleotide. The chain has TRBV18 and TRBJ1-2, with D perhaps TRBD1 (5 bases). The CDR3 is made up of 14 amino acids. Per germline, CDR1 KGHSH and CDR2 LQKENI. The CDR3 DNA reads as TGTGCCAGCCCACCCGGACAAGAGGACTATGGCTACACCTTC. This translates into CASPPGQEDYGYTF.

J is TRBJ2-1 and V is TRBV7-2; 13 nucleotides match TRBD2. With 5 bases clipped from V and 8 bases from J, the junction kept 9 bases outside the gene matches. The CDR3 runs to 16 residues. Germline CDR1 SGHTA, CDR2 FQGNSA. Written as DNA, the CDR3 is TGTGCCAGCAGCCCAGGACTAGCGGGAGTAGGACATGAGCAGTTCTTC. It specifies CASSPGLAGVGHEQFF.

V usage is TRBV11-2 and J usage is TRBJ1-3, with a possible D match to TRBD1 (5 bases). Trimming removed 1 base from V and 0 bases from J, with 22 bases in between. Germline CDR1 SGHAT, CDR2 FQNNGV. The CDR3 loop spans 20 amino acids. The CDR3 loop is CASSLGRGPSLGSSGNTIYF. The CDR3 DNA is TGTGCCAGCAGCTTAGGAAGGGGACCTTCGTTGGGAAGCTCTGGAAACACCATATATTTT.

This clonotype occurred a few times. At one of its ends the junction is not consistent with the germline gene, which may arise from a read error. This chain uses TRBV12-3 or TRBV12-4 with TRBJ1-5; 7 nucleotides agree with TRBD1. The CDR3 covers 18 residues. The CDR3 here is CASSFEGGSTYSNQPQHF. CDR3 nucleotides: TGCGCCAGCAGTTTTGAAGGGGGCAGCACATATAGCAATCAGCCCCAGCATTTT.

This clonotype was seen only a few times. A much larger clonotype is one base distant, so this may be a read error. The chain combines TRBV15 with TRBJ2-7; D not resolved. The CDR3 loop spans 17 amino acids. CDR1 LNHNV and CDR2 YYDKDF come from the germline V gene (reference sequence). In DNA, the CDR3 is TGTGCCACCAGTGCCCATGCCGGAAGGTCCCTGAAAGACGAGCGGTACTTC. Its translation: CATSAHAGRSLKDERYF.

The chain combines TRBV20-1 with TRBJ2-3; possibly TRBD2 for D (7 bases). Looked up from germline, CDR1 is DFQATT and CDR2 is SNEGSKA (reference sequence). V lost 0 bases to trimming and J lost 2 bases, with 21 bases between them. This CDR3 has 18 amino acids. The DNA for the CDR3 is TGCAGTGCTAGAGATCCCACCCTCTCGCGGGGGCACACAGATACGCAGTATTTT. It codes for CSARDPTLSRGHTDTQYF.

The V and J genes are TRBV5-1 and TRBJ1-3, with D tentatively TRBD1 (5 bases). This CDR3 is built from 16 residues. Trimming pared 3 bases from V and 0 bases from J, leaving 13 bases between. Looked up from germline, CDR1 is SGHRS and CDR2 is YFSETQ. The CDR3 DNA follows: TGCGCCAGCAGCTCGGGGGAGACCTTCTCTGGAAACACCATATATTTT. It codes for CASSSGETFSGNTIYF.

The chain carries TRBV21-1 and TRBJ2-3; the table's D call of TRBD2 was not tested on the DNA. TRBV21-1 is recorded as a pseudogene. The CDR3 has 13 residues. The CDR3 region has the DNA TGTGCCAGCAGCACCCGACTATCAGATACGCAGTATTTT. This translates into CASSTRLSDTQYF.

There are many counts of this clonotype. The chain recombines TRBV7-9 with TRBJ2-3; D is uncertain. This CDR3 region has 13 residues. Trimming shortened V by 4 bases and J by 2 bases, and 7 bases separated the two germline ends. Germline V gives CDR1 SEHNR, CDR2 FQNEAQ (reference sequence). The CDR3 spells CASSSRATDTQYF. The CDR3 nucleotides read TGTGCCAGCAGCTCCCGGGCCACAGATACGCAGTATTTT.

This clonotype was picked up many times. The V call is TRBV28, the J call TRBJ2-7, with a weak D call TRBD1 (6 bases). Germline V lookup: CDR1 MDHEN, CDR2 SYDVKM. This CDR3 has 12 amino acids. V lost 6 bases and J lost 5, with 11 bases in between. The CDR3 reads CASRTGTHEQYF. DNA for the CDR3: TGTGCCAGCAGAACAGGGACCCACGAGCAGTACTTC.

Concerning this clonotype itself: A much larger clone lies one base from this, so it may be a read error. The CDR3 DNA reads as TGTGCCTGCAGCCAGGGTTACGATGAGCAGTTCTTC. Its protein product is CACSQGYDEQFF. The chain uses TRBV12-3 or TRBV12-4 and TRBJ2-1; D may be TRBD1 (5 bases). The CDR3 consists of 12 residues.

The chain carries TRBV5-1 and TRBJ2-1, with TRBD2 identical over 7 bases. This CDR3 has 16 residues. V lost 4 bases, J lost 0 bases, and 7 bases stayed unmatched. Germline loops: CDR1 SGHRS, CDR2 YFSETQ. The CDR3 loop reads CASSQSGTSSYNEQFF. The CDR3 region has the DNA TGCGCCAGCAGCCAAAGCGGGACCTCCTCCTACAATGAGCAGTTCTTC.

This clonotype was detected many times. The CDR3 DNA follows: TGCAGTGCTAGCCCCCCCACCGGGACAGCAAATGAAAAACTGTTTTTT. The encoded protein is CSASPPTGTANEKLFF. V is TRBV20-1 and J is TRBJ1-4, with 7 nucleotides matching TRBD1. Germline CDR1 and CDR2: DFQATT and SNEGSKA (reference sequence). Trimming removed 3 bases from V and 5 bases from J; junction bases left unmatched: 12. This CDR3 region has 16 residues.

To note about this clonotype: Germline and junction disagree at one end, which may indicate a read error. The chain couples TRBV12-3 or TRBV12-4 to TRBJ2-7, with TRBD1 matching 9 bases. The DNA end is a closer match to TRBJ2-5, so the J assignment may be wrong. The CDR3 is 14 residues long. The chain's CDR3 is CVSSTGTGSVTQYF. In nucleotides, the CDR3 is TGTGTCAGCAGTACTGGGACAGGGAGTGTGACCCAGTACTTC.

This clonotype appeared a few times. One end of the junction does not line up with germline, which may come from a read error. Here the CDR3 reads CSAGENGEKLFF. The CDR3 region has the DNA TGCAGTGCTGGAGAAAACGGGGAAAAACTGTTTTTT. This chain links TRBV20-1 with TRBJ1-4; D is ambiguous. Germline assignment: CDR1 DFQATT and CDR2 SNEGSKA (reference sequence). The CDR3 has 12 amino acids.

This clonotype was seen a few times. V and J are TRBV29-1 and TRBJ1-2, with D possibly matching TRBD1 (5 bases). The germline V and J ends were trimmed by 4 bases and 4 bases, with 10 bases remaining between them. This CDR3 has 12 amino acids. Germline-derived CDR1 and CDR2 are SQVTM and ANQGSEA. As DNA, the CDR3 is TGCAGCGTTGTTGGGGGGGGCTATGGCTACACCTTC. Its translation: CSVVGGGYGYTF.

This clonotype was recorded once. A single base separates this from a much larger clone, so it may be a read error. The CDR3 nucleotides are TGCAGTGCTAGTCCGGGGGGACGTGTGGCTAACTATGGCTACACCTTC. Protein sequence: CSASPGGRVANYGYTF. This chain connects TRBV20-1 to TRBJ1-2, with TRBD1 as a possible D gene (5 bases). Germline lookup yields CDR1 DFQATT and CDR2 SNEGSKA (reference sequence). The CDR3 is 16 amino acids. The V gene lost 3 bases and the J gene lost 0 bases, with 17 bases spanning the gap.

In its sample, this clonotype was seen many times. The chain is built from TRBV6-4 and TRBJ2-3; TRBD2 aligns across 8 bases. This CDR3 region has 16 residues. The germline gives CDR1 MRHNA, CDR2 SNTAGT. The junction had 5 bases not matched to a gene; V was cut back by 2 bases and J by 1 base. The DNA of the CDR3 is TGTGCCAGCAGTGACGGAGCGGGAGATGGCACAGATACGCAGTATTTT. This translates into CASSDGAGDGTDTQYF.